The clone carrying this T cell receptor (beta chain) was counted between two and nine times. Its matching antigen is unknown. This specimen comes from a study of blood T cells in healthy people across ages. Study-wide context: Template-switching capture recovered about one barcoded beta molecule per two T cells.

Findings and limits, study-wide: Estimates of diversity drawn from one million T cells were considered underestimates. A greater number of naive CD4+ cells and higher diversity distinguished long-lived donors from aged donors. Age brought a roughly linear fall in TCR beta diversity measured per million T cells.

For the second PCR, which ran for about 7 to 11 cycles, a sample-barcoded 5' primer and a J-beta primer mix were used. A single record per CDR3 protein comes from TCRdb applying MiXCR to the 5' RACE reads. The repertoire consists of 1.2 million to 1.5 million distinct CDR3 sequences, with roughly 45% occurring once and the leading ten covering roughly 7.9%. Trimming stripped 1 base from V and 10 bases from J, with 10 bases between. The CDR3 consists of 11 residues. CDR1 SQVTM and CDR2 ANQGSEA come from the germline V gene. The clonotype comes from a woman in her late teens or twenties in good health. The sample taken for sequencing was blood. The chain combines TRBV29-1 with TRBJ1-1; D gene uncertain. The CDR3 DNA is TGCAGCGTTGAAGTGTCAGGTGGAGCTTTCTTT. Residues: CSVEVSGGAFF.